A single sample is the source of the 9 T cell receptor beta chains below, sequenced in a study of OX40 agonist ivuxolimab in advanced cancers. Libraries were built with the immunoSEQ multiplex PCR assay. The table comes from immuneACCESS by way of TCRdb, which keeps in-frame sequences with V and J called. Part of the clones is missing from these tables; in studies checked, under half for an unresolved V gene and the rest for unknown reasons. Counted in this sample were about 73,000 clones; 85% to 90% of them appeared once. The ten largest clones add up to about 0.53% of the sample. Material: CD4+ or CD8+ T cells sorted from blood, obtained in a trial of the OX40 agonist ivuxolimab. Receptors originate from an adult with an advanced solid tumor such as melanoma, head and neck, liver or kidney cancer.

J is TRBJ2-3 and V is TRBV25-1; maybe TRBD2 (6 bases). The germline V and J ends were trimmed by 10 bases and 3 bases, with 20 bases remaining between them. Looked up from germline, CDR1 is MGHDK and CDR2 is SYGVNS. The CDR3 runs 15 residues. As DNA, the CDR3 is TGTGCCACCAAAGTCCCGGGAGTCGGGACAGATACGCAGTATTTT. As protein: CATKVPGVGTDTQYF. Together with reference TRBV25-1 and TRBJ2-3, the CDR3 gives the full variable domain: EADIYQTPRYLVIGTGKKITLECSQTMGHDKMYWYQQDPGMELHLIHYSYGVNSTEKGDLSSESTVSRIRTEHFPLTLESARPSHTSQYLCATKVPGVGTDTQYFGPGTRLTVL.

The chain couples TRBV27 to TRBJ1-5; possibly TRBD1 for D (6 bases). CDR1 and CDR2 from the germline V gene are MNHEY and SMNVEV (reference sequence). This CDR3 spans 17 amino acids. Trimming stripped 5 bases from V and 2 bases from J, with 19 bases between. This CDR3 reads CASSLRQAGLGNQPQHF. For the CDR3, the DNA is TGTGCCAGCAGTCTACGACAGGCGGGCTTAGGCAATCAGCCCCAGCATTTT.

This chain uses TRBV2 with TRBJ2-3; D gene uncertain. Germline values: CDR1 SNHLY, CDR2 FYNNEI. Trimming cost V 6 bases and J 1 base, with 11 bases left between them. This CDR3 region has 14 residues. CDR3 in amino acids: CASRLGGGTDTQYF. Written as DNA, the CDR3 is TGTGCCAGCAGATTGGGTGGAGGCACAGATACGCAGTATTTT.

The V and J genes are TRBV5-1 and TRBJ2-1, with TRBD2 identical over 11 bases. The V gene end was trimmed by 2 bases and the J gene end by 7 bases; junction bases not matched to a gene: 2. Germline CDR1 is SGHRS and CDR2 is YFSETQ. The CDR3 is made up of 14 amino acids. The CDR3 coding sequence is TGCGCCAGCAGCTTCCCTAGCGGGAGGAATGAGCAGTTCTTC. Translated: CASSFPSGRNEQFF.

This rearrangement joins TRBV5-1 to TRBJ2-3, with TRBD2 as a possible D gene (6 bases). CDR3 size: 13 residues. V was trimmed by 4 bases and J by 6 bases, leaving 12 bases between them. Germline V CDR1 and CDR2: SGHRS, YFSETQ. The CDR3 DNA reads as TGCGCCAGCAGCGGCGGGAACCGTGATACGCAGTATTTT. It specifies CASSGGNRDTQYF.

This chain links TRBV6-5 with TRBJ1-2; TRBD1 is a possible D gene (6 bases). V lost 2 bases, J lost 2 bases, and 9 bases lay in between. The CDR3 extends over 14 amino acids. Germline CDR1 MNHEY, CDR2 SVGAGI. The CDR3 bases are TGTGCCAGCAGTTACGGGGGCGGAAACTATGGCTACACCTTC. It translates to CASSYGGGNYGYTF.

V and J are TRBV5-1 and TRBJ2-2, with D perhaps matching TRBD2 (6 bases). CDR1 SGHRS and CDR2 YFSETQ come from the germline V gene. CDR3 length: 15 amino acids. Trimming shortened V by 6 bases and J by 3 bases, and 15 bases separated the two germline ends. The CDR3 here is CASIQTGGDTGELFF. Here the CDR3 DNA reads TGCGCCAGCATCCAAACCGGGGGAGACACCGGGGAGCTGTTTTTT.

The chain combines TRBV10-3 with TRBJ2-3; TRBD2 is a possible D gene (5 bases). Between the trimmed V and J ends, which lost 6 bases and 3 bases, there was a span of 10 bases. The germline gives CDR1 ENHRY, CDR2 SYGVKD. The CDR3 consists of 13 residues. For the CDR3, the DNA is TGTGCCATCAGACTAGATGGAACAGATACGCAGTATTTT. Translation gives CAIRLDGTDTQYF.

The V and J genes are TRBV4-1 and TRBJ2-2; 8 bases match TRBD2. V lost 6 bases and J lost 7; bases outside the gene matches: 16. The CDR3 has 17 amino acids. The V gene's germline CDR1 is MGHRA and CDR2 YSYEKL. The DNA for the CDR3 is TGCGCCAGCAGGCAAACCCTAGCGGGTAGACGGAACGGGGAGCTGTTTTTT. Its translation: CASRQTLAGRRNGELFF.